What follows describes a single T cell receptor (beta chain). This sample stems from a study of blood T cell repertoires in COVID-19. Turning to the study itself: COVID-19 samples from acute and convalescent phases originated in the United States, Italy and Spain. PBMCs, B-cell-depleted T cells, or T cells were the source of the cDNA or gDNA that made up the material.

Original processing methods: Quantification of nucleated cells was approximated via reference gene primer amplification. Libraries were prepared by immunoSEQ multiplex PCR; TCRdb keeps only in-frame clonotypes and omits some of them. The V and J calls and clone size were taken over from that table, and D and trimming were inferred from the DNA. The table shows about 70,000 clones, with about 87% occurring only once. The CDR3 is 13 residues long. Trimming pared 5 bases from V and 6 bases from J, leaving 11 bases between. The material sequenced was peripheral blood. The rearrangement uses TRBV12-3 or TRBV12-4 and TRBJ1-5; D is unclear. The receptor was isolated from a woman aged 70-85 years with acute or convalescent COVID-19. The CDR3 DNA reads TGTGCCAGCAGTCCCTCCGGGGTTCAGCCCCAGCATTTT. Amino acid sequence: CASSPSGVQPQHF.